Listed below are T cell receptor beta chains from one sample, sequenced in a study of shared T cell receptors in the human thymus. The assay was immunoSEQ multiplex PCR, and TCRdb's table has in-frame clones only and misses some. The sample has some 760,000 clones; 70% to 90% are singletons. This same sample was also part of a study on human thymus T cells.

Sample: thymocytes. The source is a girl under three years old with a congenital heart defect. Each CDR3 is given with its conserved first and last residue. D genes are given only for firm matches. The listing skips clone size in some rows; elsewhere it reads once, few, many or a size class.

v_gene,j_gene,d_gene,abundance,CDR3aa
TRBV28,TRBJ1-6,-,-,CASRLLRPTVIDSPLHF
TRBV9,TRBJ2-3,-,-,CASSGRGGRTDTQYF
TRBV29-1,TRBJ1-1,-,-,CSVEAVGGTEAFF
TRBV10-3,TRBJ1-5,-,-,CAISERLQDSNQPQHF
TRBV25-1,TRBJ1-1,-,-,CASREGDNTEAFF
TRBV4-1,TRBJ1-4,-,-,CASSQGIRGRFEKLFF
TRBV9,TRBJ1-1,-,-,CASSPPRTEAFF
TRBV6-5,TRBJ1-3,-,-,CASSPLARNTIYF
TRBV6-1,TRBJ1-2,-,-,CASSEGRDPHYGYTF
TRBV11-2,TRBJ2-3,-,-,CASSLRGNTDTQYF
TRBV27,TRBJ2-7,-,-,CASAANYYEQYF
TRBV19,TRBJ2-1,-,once,CASRPGAGTARYNEQFF
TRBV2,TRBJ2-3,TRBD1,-,CASRTGTGSLDTQYF
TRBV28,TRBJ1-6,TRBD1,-,CASSFPWTGMRNSPLHF
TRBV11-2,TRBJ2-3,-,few,CASSFGGATDTQYF
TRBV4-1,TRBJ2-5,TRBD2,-,CASSQGRIAGGPETQYF
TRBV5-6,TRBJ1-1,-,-,CASSFRNTEAFF
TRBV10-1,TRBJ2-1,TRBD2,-,CASSEDSGGAGSPKGEQFF
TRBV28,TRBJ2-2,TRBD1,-,CASSLMDRVTGELFF
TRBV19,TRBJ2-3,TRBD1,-,CASRGTAPPADTQYF
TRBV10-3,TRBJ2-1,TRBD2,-,CAISESMGSGGPYNEQFF
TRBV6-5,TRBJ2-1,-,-,CASSWKRENGGNEQFF
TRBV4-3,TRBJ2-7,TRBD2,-,CASSHEPPGRGGSYEQYF
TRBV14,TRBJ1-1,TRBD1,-,CASSQEGAGTGGTEAFF
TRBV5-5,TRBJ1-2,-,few,CASSLGTGRGGYTF
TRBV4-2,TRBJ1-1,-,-,CASSQESAPNTEAFF
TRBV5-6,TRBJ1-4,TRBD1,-,CASSPGTGREKLFF
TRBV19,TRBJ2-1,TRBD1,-,CASSMDRDNEQFF
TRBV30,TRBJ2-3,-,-,CAWRIQGTDTQYF
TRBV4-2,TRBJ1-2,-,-,CASSQDTVDDLQGYTF
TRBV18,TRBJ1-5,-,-,CASSPGQIGSNQPQHF
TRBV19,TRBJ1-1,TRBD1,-,CASSKGGTGRTEAFF
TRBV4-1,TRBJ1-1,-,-,CASSPGGGGALDTEAFF
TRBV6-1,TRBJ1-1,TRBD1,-,CASSRQGDEAFF
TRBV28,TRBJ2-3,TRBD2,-,CASSLGREVRTYTQYF
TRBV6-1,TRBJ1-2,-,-,CASTEGLRAYGYTF
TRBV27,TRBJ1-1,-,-,CASSPSGLRNTEAFF
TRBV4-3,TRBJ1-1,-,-,CASSQESSDRARNTEAFF
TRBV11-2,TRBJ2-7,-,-,CASSCEFPGSILPYEQYF
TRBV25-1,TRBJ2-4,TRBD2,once,CASSSYVGRSKNIQYF
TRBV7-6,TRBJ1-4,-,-,CASSLAGAGGKLFF
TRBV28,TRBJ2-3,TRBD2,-,CASSLRLAGPFTDTQYF
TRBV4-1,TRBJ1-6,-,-,CASSQGARDNSPLHF
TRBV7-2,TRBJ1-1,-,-,CASSPRPGGAFF
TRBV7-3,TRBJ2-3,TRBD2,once,CASSLWARTSGAPTDTQYF